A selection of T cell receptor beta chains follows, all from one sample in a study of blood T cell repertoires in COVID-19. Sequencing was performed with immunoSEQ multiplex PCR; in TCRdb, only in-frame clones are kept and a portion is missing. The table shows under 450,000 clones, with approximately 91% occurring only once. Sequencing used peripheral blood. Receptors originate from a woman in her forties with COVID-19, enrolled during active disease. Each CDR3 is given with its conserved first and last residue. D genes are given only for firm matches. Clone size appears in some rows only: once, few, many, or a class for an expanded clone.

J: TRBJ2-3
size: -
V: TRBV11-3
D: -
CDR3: CASSLSGGTDTQYF
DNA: TGTGCCAGCAGCCTTAGCGGAGGCACAGATACGCAGTATTTT

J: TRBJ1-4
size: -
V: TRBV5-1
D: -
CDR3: CASSSPGITNEKLFF
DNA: TGCGCCAGCAGCTCGCCAGGGATAACTAATGAAAAACTGTTTTTT

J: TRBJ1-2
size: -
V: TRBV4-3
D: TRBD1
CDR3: CASSQETGWDYGYTF
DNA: TGCGCCAGCAGCCAAGAGACAGGGTGGGACTATGGCTACACCTTC

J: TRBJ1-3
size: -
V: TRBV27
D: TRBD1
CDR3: CASSFDRGSGNTIYF
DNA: TGTGCCAGCAGTTTCGACAGGGGCTCTGGAAACACCATATATTTT

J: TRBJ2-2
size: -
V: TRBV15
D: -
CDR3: CATSVSSGPANTGELFF
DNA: TGTGCCACCAGCGTAAGCTCAGGGCCGGCGAACACCGGGGAGCTGTTTTTT

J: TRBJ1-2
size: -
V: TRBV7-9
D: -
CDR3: CASSLGVGDSNYGYTF
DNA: TGTGCCAGCAGCTTAGGGGTAGGGGACTCTAACTATGGCTACACCTTC

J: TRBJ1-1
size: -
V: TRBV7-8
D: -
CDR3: CASSLAAVAGNTEAFF
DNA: TGTGCCAGCAGCTTAGCAGCCGTTGCCGGTAACACTGAAGCTTTCTTT

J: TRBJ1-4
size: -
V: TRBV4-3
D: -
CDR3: CASSQGGRDNEKLFF
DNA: TGCGCCAGCAGCCAAGGGGGCAGGGATAATGAAAAACTGTTTTTT

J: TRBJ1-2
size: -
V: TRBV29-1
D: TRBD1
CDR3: CSVERWTGGYGYTF
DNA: TGCAGCGTAGAACGTTGGACAGGGGGCTATGGCTACACCTTC

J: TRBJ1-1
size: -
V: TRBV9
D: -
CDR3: CASSVGQREEAFF
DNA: TGTGCCAGCAGCGTAGGCCAGCGGGAAGAAGCTTTCTTT

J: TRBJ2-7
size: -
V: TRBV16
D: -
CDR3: CASSPSGGTGEQYF
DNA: TGTGCCAGCAGCCCCTCGGGGGGCACAGGCGAGCAGTACTTC

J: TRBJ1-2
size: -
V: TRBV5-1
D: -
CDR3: CASATAQHYGYTF
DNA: TGCGCCAGCGCGACAGCCCAGCACTATGGCTACACCTTC

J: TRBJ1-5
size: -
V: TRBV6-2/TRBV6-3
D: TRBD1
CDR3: CASSLQDTGGNQPQHF
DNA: TGTGCCAGCAGTCTCCAAGATACAGGGGGCAATCAGCCCCAGCATTTT

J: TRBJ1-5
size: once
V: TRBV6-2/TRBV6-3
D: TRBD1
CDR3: CASSWNRDRGDLSNQPQHF
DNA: TGTGCCAGCAGCTGGAACCGGGACAGGGGGGATCTCAGCAATCAGCCCCAGCATTTT

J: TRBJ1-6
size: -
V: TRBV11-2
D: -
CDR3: CASSRGPSYNSPLHF
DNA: TGTGCCAGCAGCCGAGGGCCTTCCTATAATTCACCCCTCCACTTT

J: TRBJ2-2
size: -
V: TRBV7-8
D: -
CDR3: CASSLLEANTGELFF
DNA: TGTGCCAGCAGCTTATTAGAAGCGAACACCGGGGAGCTGTTTTTT

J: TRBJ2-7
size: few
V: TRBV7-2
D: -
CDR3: CASSSHGGTAFSYEQYF
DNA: TGTGCCAGCAGCTCTCATGGGGGGACAGCTTTTTCCTACGAGCAGTACTTC

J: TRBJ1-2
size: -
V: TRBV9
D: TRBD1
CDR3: CASTLRSTGGRMGYGYTF
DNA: TGTGCCAGCACCCTCCGTTCAACAGGGGGTAGAATGGGCTATGGCTACACCTTC

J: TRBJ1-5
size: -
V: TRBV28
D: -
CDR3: CASSTLPVASNQPQHF
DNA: TGTGCCAGCAGTACCCTCCCCGTGGCTAGCAATCAGCCCCAGCATTTT

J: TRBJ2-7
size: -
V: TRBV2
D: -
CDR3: CASSEAVEQYF
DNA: TGTGCCAGCAGTGAAGCTGTAGAGCAGTACTTC

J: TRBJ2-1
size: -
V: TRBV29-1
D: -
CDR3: CSAVQGSGSSYNEQFF
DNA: TGCAGCGCCGTCCAAGGTAGCGGTAGCTCCTACAATGAGCAGTTCTTC

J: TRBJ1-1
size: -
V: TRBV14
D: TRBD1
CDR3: CASSRNRGNTEAFF
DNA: TGTGCCAGCAGCCGGAACAGGGGGAACACTGAAGCTTTCTTT

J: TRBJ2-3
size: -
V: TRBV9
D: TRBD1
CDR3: CASTRQGGTDTQYF
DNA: TGTGCCAGCACCCGACAGGGCGGCACAGATACGCAGTATTTT

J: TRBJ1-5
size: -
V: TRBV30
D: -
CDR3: CAWKRGNQPQHF
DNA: TGTGCCTGGAAAAGGGGTAATCAGCCCCAGCATTTT

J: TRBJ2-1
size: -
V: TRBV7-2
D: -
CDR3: CASSFGQLNEQFF
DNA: TGTGCCAGCAGCTTTGGGCAACTCAATGAGCAGTTCTTC

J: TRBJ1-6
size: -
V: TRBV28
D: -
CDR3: CASSPRQNSPLHF
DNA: TGTGCCAGCAGTCCGCGACAGAATTCACCCCTCCACTTT